This T cell receptor beta chain was retrieved from a study of blood T cell repertoires in COVID-19. Across the whole study: Both acute and convalescent COVID-19 samples were obtained from the United States, Italy and Spain.

CDR1 is DFQATT and CDR2 is SNEGSKA in the germline V gene (reference sequence). The length of the CDR3 is 11 residues. Trimming took off 7 bases at V and 6 bases at J, with 10 bases between the two ends. Some clones are missing from TCRdb's copy, which holds only in-frame ones; the method was immunoSEQ multiplex PCR. The sample lists just over 300,000 clones, about nine tenths occurring once. The sample consisted of peripheral blood. The receptor was derived from a woman aged 25 to 39 with COVID-19, enrolled during active disease. This chain joins TRBV20-1 and TRBJ2-1; no definite D call. Here the CDR3 reads CSGGEFNEQFF. The DNA for the CDR3 is TGCAGTGGAGGCGAGTTCAATGAGCAGTTCTTC.